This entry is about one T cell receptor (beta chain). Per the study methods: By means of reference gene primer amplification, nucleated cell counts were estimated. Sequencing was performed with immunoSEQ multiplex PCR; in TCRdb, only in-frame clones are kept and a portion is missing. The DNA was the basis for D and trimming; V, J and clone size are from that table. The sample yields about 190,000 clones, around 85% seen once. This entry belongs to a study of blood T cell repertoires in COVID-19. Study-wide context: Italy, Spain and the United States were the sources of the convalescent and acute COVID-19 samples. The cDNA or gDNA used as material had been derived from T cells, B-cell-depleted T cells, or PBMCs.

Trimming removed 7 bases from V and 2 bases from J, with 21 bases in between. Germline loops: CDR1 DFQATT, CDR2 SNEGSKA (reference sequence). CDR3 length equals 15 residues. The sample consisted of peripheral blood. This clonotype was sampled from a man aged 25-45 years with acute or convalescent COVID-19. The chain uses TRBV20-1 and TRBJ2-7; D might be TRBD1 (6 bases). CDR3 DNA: TGCAGTGTTAGTGATGGACAGTTTTTCACCTACGAGCAGTACTTC. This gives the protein CSVSDGQFFTYEQYF.